Sequencing of this TCR beta chain was carried out in a study of blood T cells in healthy people across ages (dated by TCRdb to the mid-2010s). Concerning the study at large: In model experiments, template switching captured roughly one uniquely barcoded TCR beta cDNA molecule for every two T cells. For two donors (one aged 18 to 29 and one aged 80 or older), the study analyzed two additional independent replicas of 1 million unique cDNA reads from the same blood draw. Four age groups were formed from the donors: young (average about 16 years), middle-aged (roughly 38), aged (roughly 56) and long-lived (about 80). Using deep sequencing normalized with unique cDNA molecular identifiers, the study measured how TCR beta repertoire diversity changes with age. To avoid experimental bias, donors of different ages were randomly spread across the sequencing lanes. What the study reported, not specific to this receptor: The long-lived group showed more naive CD4+ T cells, fewer expanded clones and increased TCR diversity than the aged group, suggesting age selection. Observed TCR beta diversity per million T cells fell roughly linearly with age, and a significant reduction was already apparent by age roughly 41. Donor CMV infection status was unknown, potentially confounding age-related changes in expanded clonotypes. A strong correlation was found between observed TCR beta diversity and the percentage of naive T cells measured by flow cytometry. Estimates of total diversity based on one million sequenced T cells were considered lower bounds and underestimates. Because profiling used bulk unsorted PBMCs, naive and antigen-experienced compartments could not be compared conclusively.

Library creation used 5' RACE. The sequencer was an Illumina HiSeq 2500. A second PCR of roughly 7 to 11 cycles was performed with a sample-barcoded 5' primer and a J-beta primer mix. A template-switch 5' adaptor carrying 12 random nucleotides introduced a unique molecular identifier onto each TCR beta cDNA molecule. Each sample yielded at least 3 million CDR3-containing paired-end reads. First-strand cDNA synthesis was performed from all RNA using the Mint cDNA synthesis kit, with priming by a TRBC-specific oligonucleotide. All cDNA was treated with uracil-DNA glycosylase and then went through a first 18-cycle PCR with the universal primers M1SS and BC2_uni_R. For the original study's pipeline: For normalization, 1 million high-quality reads, each with a distinct molecular identifier, were randomly selected from each sample. Instead of being binned into consensus sequences, reads with shared molecular identifiers were discarded. MiTCR, with a Q25 quality threshold and the strictest error-elimination algorithm, was used for CDR3 identification, clonotype clustering and error correction. Lower-bound total TCR beta diversity was estimated with a nonparametric unseen species model using Euler transformation. The raw public reads went through TCRdb reprocessing: fastp at Q25, MiXCR clone calling, in-frame beta chains kept. Entries are consolidated by CDR3 protein sequence, retaining the most common genes and DNA. The V and J calls here are based on TCRdb, not the publication. The table for this sample lists 850,000 to 950,000 distinct CDR3 sequences; around 26% of them were counted only once. Roughly 17% of the sample belongs to the ten largest clones.

The approximately 39 donors, aged about 6 to 100 years, were systemically healthy Caucasian individuals from Russia. Ten milliliters of peripheral blood were drawn from each donor into EDTA-treated Vacutainer tubes. Ficoll-Paque density-gradient centrifugation was used to isolate PBMCs, with at least 6.5 million per sample. Trizol reagent was used to extract total RNA from PBMCs, with at least 5.5 micrograms per sample. Naive CD45RAhigh/CD27high T cell percentages were measured by flow cytometry on a PBMC aliquot from every donor. Between the V and J ends, shortened by 5 bases and 6 bases respectively, the junction contains 21 bases. The CDR3 holds 16 amino acids from the cysteine to the phenylalanine. Only the CDR3 DNA is retained, 48 bases long and in frame from the first base. CDR1 and CDR2 (SGHTA, FQGNSA) derive from the germline V gene. On this clonotype: Its target antigen remains unknown. The input lacks base qualities; no much larger clone sits a single base away.

Sequencing used blood. The receptor's source is a woman at least 80 years old in good health. In this chain, TRBV7-2 is recombined with TRBJ2-3, and TRBD2 may be the D gene, going by 6 matching bases. The CDR3 is CASSRLMWQAGDTQYF. The nucleotides read TGTGCCAGCAGCCGACTAATGTGGCAGGCGGGGGATACGCAGTATTTT.